This is a list of T cell receptor beta chains from one sample in a study of shared clonotypes between healthy human individuals. Profiled with immunoSEQ multiplex PCR; TCRdb holds only in-frame clones, not every one. The sample contains 1,400,000 or so clones, approximately 98.5% of which appear only once. The sequenced sample was naive CD4+ T cells sorted from blood. The origin of the receptors is a man aged 25 to 40 in good health. CDR3s include the opening cysteine and the closing phenylalanine or tryptophan. The order of the fields is clone size, J gene, D gene, V gene, CDR3 DNA, CDR3 protein. The D gene is left open where the match is weak. Some rows have no size entry. The others give once, few or many, or a class for an expanded clone.

>.|TRBJ1-1|.|TRBV28
TGTGCCAGCAGGGAAACTATGAACACTGAAGCTTTCTTT
CASRETMNTEAFF
>.|TRBJ2-7|TRBD1|TRBV27
TGTGCCAGCAGTTTATTAAGTATAGGACAGGCCTACGAGCAGTACTTC
CASSLLSIGQAYEQYF
>.|TRBJ2-2|.|TRBV20-1
TGCAGTGCTAGAGGGTCCGGGGAGCTGTTTTTT
CSARGSGELFF
>.|TRBJ2-1|.|TRBV7-9
TGTGCCAGCAGCTTCCGCGGGGCCCAAGAAAATGAGCAGTTCTTC
CASSFRGAQENEQFF
>once|TRBJ2-3|TRBD1|TRBV7-9
TGTGCCAGCAGCTTAGCTAATATACCGACAGGGGACCGCACAGATACGCAGTATTTT
CASSLANIPTGDRTDTQYF
>.|TRBJ2-7|.|TRBV5-1
TGCGCCAGCAGCTTGGCCCTTGGCCGCTACGAGCAGTACTTC
CASSLALGRYEQYF
>.|TRBJ2-5|.|TRBV5-8
TGTGCCAGCAGCTCCAGTAACCAGCTAGGAGAGACCCAGTACTTC
CASSSSNQLGETQYF
>.|TRBJ2-7|.|TRBV15
TGTGCCACCAGCACTTTTGGCGCTGATCTCGAGCAGTACTTC
CATSTFGADLEQYF
>.|TRBJ2-3|.|TRBV5-1
TGCGCCAGCAGCTCGCCGAAGGGGGAGGCAACAGATACGCAGTATTTT
CASSSPKGEATDTQYF
>.|TRBJ2-2|TRBD2|TRBV7-2
TGTGCCAGCAGCTTAGTAGCGGGAGGGCCCGGGGAGCTGTTTTTT
CASSLVAGGPGELFF
>.|TRBJ2-2|TRBD2|TRBV2
TGTGCCAGCAGGGTTCTAGCGGGAAAGGGCGGGGAGCTGTTTTTT
CASRVLAGKGGELFF
>.|TRBJ2-7|TRBD2|TRBV7-8
TGTGCCAGCAGCTTAGCGTATAGGACTAGGTCCTACGAGCAGTACTTC
CASSLAYRTRSYEQYF
>.|TRBJ2-1|.|TRBV7-3
TGTGCCAGCCTGGGGCTAGCGAAGCACAATGAGCAGTTCTTC
CASLGLAKHNEQFF
>.|TRBJ2-3|.|TRBV7-9
TGTGCCAGCAGCTCGCCTTTGGGGGGAGGGGGGCGCACAGATACGCAGTATTTT
CASSSPLGGGGRTDTQYF
>.|TRBJ2-7|.|TRBV10-3
TGTGCCATCAGTGATCTCGTGTCAAGCTCCTACGAGCAGTACTTC
CAISDLVSSSYEQYF
>few|TRBJ1-2|.|TRBV29-1
TGCAGCAGTCGGGGTTCTACCGGTTATAGCTACACCTTC
CSSRGSTGYSYTF
>once|TRBJ2-1|TRBD2|TRBV11-2
TGTGCCAGCAGCTTTAGATCTGGGACTAGCGGTTACAATGAGCAGTTCTTC
CASSFRSGTSGYNEQFF
>once|TRBJ2-7|.|TRBV15
TGTGCCACCAGCAGAGATACCGCTGGGGAGCAGTACTTC
CATSRDTAGEQYF
>.|TRBJ1-2|.|TRBV7-2
TGTGCCAGCAGCTTAGCTCCACTGGGCTATGGCTACACCTTC
CASSLAPLGYGYTF
>.|TRBJ1-1|.|TRBV5-6
TGTGCCAGCAGCTTGGGGCCGGGCAACACTGAAGCTTTCTTT
CASSLGPGNTEAFF
>.|TRBJ1-2|.|TRBV5-8
TGTGCCAGCAGCCCTGGGGCAAACTATGGCTACACCTTC
CASSPGANYGYTF
>.|TRBJ2-5|TRBD2|TRBV10-3
TGTGCCATCAGTGTGGCCGGGACTAGCGGGGGGGGAACCCAGTACTTC
CAISVAGTSGGGTQYF